Below are 21 T cell receptor beta chains sequenced from a single sample in a study of blood T cell repertoires in COVID-19 (dated by TCRdb to about 2020). The library was made by the immunoSEQ multiplex PCR assay. Entries here come from immuneACCESS through TCRdb and include only in-frame sequences with V and J called. Some clones fail to appear in such tables; in the studies checked, an unresolved V gene covers under half of the shortfall, and the cause of the remainder is unknown. The sample includes 150,000 or so clones, with 79% observed a single time. The ten largest make up around 8.1% of the sample. Input material: peripheral blood. The source is a woman aged 55-75 years with COVID-19, enrolled during active disease.

V and J are TRBV5-1 and TRBJ2-1; D might be TRBD2 (6 bases). This CDR3 has 15 amino acids. Germline CDR1 SGHRS, CDR2 YFSETQ. Trimming pared 2 bases from V and 6 bases from J, leaving 15 bases between. This CDR3 reads CASSFFGSKGNEQFF. CDR3 in DNA: TGCGCCAGCAGCTTCTTCGGGAGCAAAGGCAATGAGCAGTTCTTC.

This clone was found once. The chain carries TRBV18 and TRBJ1-2, with 9 bases aligning to TRBD1. Looked up from germline, CDR1 is KGHSH and CDR2 is LQKENI. V trimming: 5 bases; J trimming: 8 bases; junction bases outside the gene matches: 15. CDR3 length equals 16 residues. Here the CDR3 reads CASSSDRGERHGGYTF. The CDR3, as DNA: TGTGCCAGCTCATCGGACAGGGGCGAACGTCATGGAGGCTACACCTTC.

This clone was counted a single time. The chain links TRBV6-4 to TRBJ1-5, with D maybe TRBD1 (6 bases). Per germline, CDR1 MRHNA and CDR2 SNTAGT. The V and J ends lost 7 bases and 0 bases respectively, with 16 bases between them. The CDR3 spans 16 residues. DNA of the CDR3: TGTGCCAGCACTCTGGGGGGGCGCGGTAGCAATCAGCCCCAGCATTTT. Protein: CASTLGGRGSNQPQHF.

This chain joins TRBV28 and TRBJ2-1; TRBD1 matches at 10 bases. Germline assignment: CDR1 MDHEN and CDR2 SYDVKM. The CDR3 sequence is 14 residues long. The V gene end was trimmed by 10 bases and the J gene end by 7 bases; junction bases not matched to a gene: 10. In DNA form, the CDR3 reads TGTGCCACCACAGGGACAGGGGCGAGAAATGAGCAGTTCTTC. Protein: CATTGTGARNEQFF.

This chain uses TRBV28 with TRBJ1-1; D remains ambiguous. Germline-derived CDR1 and CDR2 are MDHEN and SYDVKM. Trimming left V 5 bases short and J 3 bases short, with 13 bases between. The CDR3 is 14 residues long. The CDR3 is CASSPLPIDTEAFF. The CDR3 coding sequence is TGTGCCAGCAGTCCCCTCCCTATTGACACTGAAGCTTTCTTT.

The chain is built from TRBV6-5 and TRBJ1-4, with TRBD1 matching over 8 bases. The CDR3 contains 15 residues. Germline CDR1 is MNHEY and CDR2 is SVGAGI. V lost 6 bases to trimming and J lost 3 bases; unmatched junction nucleotides: 6. CDR3 sequence: CASRFRQGSNEKLFF. Here the CDR3 DNA reads TGTGCCAGCAGGTTTCGACAGGGGTCTAATGAAAAACTGTTTTTT.

The chain is built from TRBV7-3 and TRBJ2-5, with TRBD2 as a possible D gene (5 bases). Trimming cost V 5 bases and J 5 bases, with 15 bases left between them. The CDR3 sequence is 14 residues long. Germline lookup yields CDR1 SGHTA and CDR2 FQGTGA. CDR3 DNA sequence: TGTGCCAGCAGCCCTTCAGCGGTGGGGGAGACCCAGTACTTC. Its protein product is CASSPSAVGETQYF.

Regarding this clone: A junction boundary mismatches the germline segment, possibly from a read error. This sequence joins TRBV29-1 and TRBJ2-7; D might be TRBD2 (5 bases). The CDR3 contains 13 residues. Germline V gene data show CDR1 as SQVTM and CDR2 as ANQGSEA. The CDR3 sequence is CSAESGSSYEQYF. The CDR3 bases are TGCAGCGCTGAAAGTGGGAGCTCCTACGAGCAGTACTTC.

This chain joins TRBV5-6 and TRBJ2-1; 7 positions match TRBD1. The CDR3 loop spans 13 amino acids. Germline CDR1 SGHDT, CDR2 YYEEEE. The V and J ends lost 3 bases and 5 bases, in that order; junction bases with no gene match: 2. CDR3 sequence reads: CASSWDRNNEQFF. CDR3 sequence (DNA): TGTGCCAGCAGCTGGGACAGAAACAATGAGCAGTTCTTC. Full variable domain (outside the CDR3, taken from reference TRBV5-6 and TRBJ2-1): DAGVTQSPTHLIKTRGQQVTLRCSPKSGHDTVSWYQQALGQGPQFIFQYYEEEERQRGNFPDRFSGHQFPNYSSELNVNALLLGDSALYLCASSWDRNNEQFFGPGTRLTVL.

The chain couples TRBV16 to TRBJ1-4; D gene ambiguous. Trimming removed 0 bases from V and 1 base from J, with 9 bases in between. The CDR3 runs to 16 residues. Germline CDR1 KGHSY, CDR2 FQNENV. The CDR3 nucleotides are TGTGCCAGCAGCCAATCGGCCGGGGAAACTAATGAAAAACTGTTTTTT. This gives the protein CASSQSAGETNEKLFF.

V gene TRBV2 combines with J gene TRBJ2-5; TRBD1 aligns across 8 bases. Germline CDR1 and CDR2: SNHLY and FYNNEI. The CDR3 runs to 13 residues. V dropped 10 bases and J dropped 5; count of bases not matched to a gene: 9. In DNA form, the CDR3 reads TGTGCCACCGAAGGACAGGGTAGCGAGACCCAGTACTTC. Translation gives CATEGQGSETQYF.

This chain links TRBV5-6 with TRBJ1-2; D unclear. The CDR3 extends over 12 amino acids. The germline V gene has CDR1 SGHDT and CDR2 YYEEEE. V was clipped by 0 bases and J by 7 bases, with 7 bases between them. Here the CDR3 reads CASSLGTVGYTF. The CDR3 DNA is TGTGCCAGCAGCTTGGGAACGGTTGGCTACACCTTC.

The chain employs TRBV7-2 and TRBJ2-7, with 8 bases aligning to TRBD1. The germline gives CDR1 SGHTA, CDR2 FQGNSA. This CDR3 comprises 16 residues. V shed 1 base, J shed 3 bases, and the junction held 8 bases outside the gene matches. In DNA, the CDR3 is TGTGCCAGCAGCTTAGAAGGGGGGACAGGATACTACGAGCAGTACTTC. This translates into CASSLEGGTGYYEQYF.

The CDR3 is CASTSDTWETQYF. CDR3 in DNA: TGTGCCAGCACCTCGGACACCTGGGAGACCCAGTACTTC. V usage is TRBV6-6 and J usage is TRBJ2-5, with D perhaps matching TRBD1 (5 bases). This CDR3 region has 13 residues. Trimming removed 7 bases at V and 5 bases at J, with 14 bases between. Germline CDR1 MNHNY, CDR2 SVGAGI (reference sequence).

The V and J genes are TRBV6-1 and TRBJ2-7, with D possibly matching TRBD2 (5 bases). V was shortened by 0 bases and J by 3 bases, with 6 bases between the two germline ends. Germline loops: CDR1 MNHNS, CDR2 SASEGT. The CDR3 totals 13 residues. In DNA, the CDR3 is TGTGCCAGCAGTGAAGCAGAGGGCTACGAGCAGTACTTC. Translating gives CASSEAEGYEQYF.

This chain links TRBV6-1 with TRBJ1-6, with 9 bases identical to TRBD1. CDR3 length: 16 residues. With 3 bases clipped from V and 3 bases from J, the junction kept 3 bases outside the gene matches. Germline-derived CDR1 and CDR2 are MNHNS and SASEGT. The DNA for the CDR3 is TGTGCCAGCAGTGAGACAGGGGGAGGCTATAATTCACCCCTCCACTTT. Translating it yields CASSETGGGYNSPLHF.

This clone came up once. The rearrangement uses TRBV29-1 and TRBJ2-2; 10 nucleotides line up with TRBD2. Germline-derived CDR1 and CDR2 are SQVTM and ANQGSEA. The CDR3 covers 14 residues. V shed 5 bases and J 2 bases; nucleotides not matched to a gene: 2. The CDR3 DNA sequence: TGCAGCGTTCGGACTAGCGGAAACACCGGGGAGCTGTTTTTT. Its protein is CSVRTSGNTGELFF.

The chain carries TRBV29-1 and TRBJ2-2; a possible D gene is TRBD1 (6 bases). The germline V and J ends were trimmed by 7 bases and 6 bases, with 12 bases remaining between them. The length of the CDR3 is 12 residues. Germline values: CDR1 SQVTM, CDR2 ANQGSEA. The CDR3, as DNA: TGCAGCGCGGGACACTATTCCGGGGAGCTGTTTTTT. Protein product: CSAGHYSGELFF.

This clone was picked up one time. The V gene is TRBV7-3, the J gene TRBJ1-3, with D uncertain. The length of the CDR3 is 13 residues. Germline V CDR1 and CDR2: SGHTA, FQGTGA. With 2 bases removed from V and 2 bases from J, the gap between germline ends came to 4 bases. The chain's CDR3 is CASSLVAGNTIYF. Here the CDR3 DNA reads TGTGCCAGCAGCTTAGTAGCTGGAAACACCATATATTTT.

The V and J genes are TRBV11-2 and TRBJ1-2; D unresolved. Trimming stripped 6 bases from V and 4 bases from J, with 18 bases between. Looked up from germline, CDR1 is SGHAT and CDR2 is FQNNGV. The CDR3 is made up of 15 amino acids. The CDR3 sequence is CASSSTRTASYGYTF. In nucleotides, the CDR3 is TGTGCCAGCAGTTCAACGCGGACTGCCAGCTATGGCTACACCTTC.

As to this clone: This may come from a read error, since a much larger clone is one base off. The identical CDR3 is also encoded by other nucleotide sequences in the sample. This chain connects TRBV6-1 to TRBJ2-3; 7 bases agree with TRBD2. The CDR3 covers 15 residues. With V trimmed by 0 bases and J by 0 bases, 0 bases remained unmatched. CDR1 and CDR2 (germline): MNHNS, SASEGT. In DNA, the CDR3 is TGTGCCAGCAGTGAAGCTAGCGGGAGCACAGATACGCAGTATTTT. Amino acid sequence: CASSEASGSTDTQYF.